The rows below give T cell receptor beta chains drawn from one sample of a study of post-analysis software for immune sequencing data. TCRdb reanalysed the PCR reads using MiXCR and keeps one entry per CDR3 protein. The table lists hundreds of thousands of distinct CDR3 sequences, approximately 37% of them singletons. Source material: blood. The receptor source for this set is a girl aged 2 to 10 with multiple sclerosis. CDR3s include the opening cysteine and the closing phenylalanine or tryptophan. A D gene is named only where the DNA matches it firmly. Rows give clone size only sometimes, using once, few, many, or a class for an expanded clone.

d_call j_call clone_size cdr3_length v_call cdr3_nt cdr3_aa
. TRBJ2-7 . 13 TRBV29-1 TGCAGCGTCAGGGGATTCGCGGGGTACGAGCAGTACTTC CSVRGFAGYEQYF
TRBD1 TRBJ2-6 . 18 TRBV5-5 TGTGCCAGCAGCTTGAGGGACAGGAGATCCTCTGGGGCCAACGTCCTGACTTTC CASSLRDRRSSGANVLTF
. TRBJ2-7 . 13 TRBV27 TGTGCCAGCAGTTTGCAGGTCAGCTACGAGCAGTACTTC CASSLQVSYEQYF
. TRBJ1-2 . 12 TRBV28 TGTGCCAGCAGTTTGGGCAGACGTGGCTACACCTTC CASSLGRRGYTF
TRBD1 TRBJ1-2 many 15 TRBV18 TGTGCCAGCTCACGCCGGGACAGGGACGGTGGAGGCTACACCTTC CASSRRDRDGGGYTF
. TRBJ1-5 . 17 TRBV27 TGTGCCAGCAGTGAGACAGGCCGGGGCTATAGCAATCAGCCCCAGCATTTT CASSETGRGYSNQPQHF
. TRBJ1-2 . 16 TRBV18 TGTGCCAGCTCACCAGGGGCGCCACATCCCCTCTATGGCTACACCTTC CASSPGAPHPLYGYTF
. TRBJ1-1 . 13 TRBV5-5 TGTGCCAGCAGCACAAGTAGCGACACTGAAGCTTTCTTT CASSTSSDTEAFF
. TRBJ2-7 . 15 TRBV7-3 TGTGCCAGCAGCCTGGGGCAAGGGTCCCTCTACGAGCAGTACTTC CASSLGQGSLYEQYF
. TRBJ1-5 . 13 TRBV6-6 TGTGCCAGCACTAAACGTAGGGATCAGCCCCAGCATTTT CASTKRRDQPQHF
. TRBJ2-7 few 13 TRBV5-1 TGCGCCAGCAGCTTCGACTCGAACTACGAGCAGTACTTC CASSFDSNYEQYF
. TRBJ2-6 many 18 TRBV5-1 TGCGCCAGCAGCTTGGTGTTAGCGACAGACACTGGGGCCAACGTCCTGACTTTC CASSLVLATDTGANVLTF
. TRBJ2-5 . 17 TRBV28 TGTGCCAGCAGTTTGCGATGGGGCAGGTCCTACCAAGAGACCCAGCACTTC CASSLRWGRSYQETQHF
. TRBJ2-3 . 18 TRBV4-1 TGCGCCAGCAGCCACAAATCCGGGGGCCGACCGAGTAATGAAAAACTGTATTTT CASSHKSGGRPSNEKLYF
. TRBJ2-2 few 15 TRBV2 TGTGCCAGTAAAGGGGCGGTAGCGAACACCGGGGAGCTGTTTTTT CASKGAVANTGELFF
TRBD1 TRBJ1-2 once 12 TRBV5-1 TGCGCCAGCAGCAGTCAGGGGGAGATCTACACCTTC CASSSQGEIYTF
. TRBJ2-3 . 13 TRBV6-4 TGTGCCACCGCGCGAGCGTACACAGATACGCAGTATTTT CATARAYTDTQYF
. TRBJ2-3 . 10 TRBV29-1 TGCAGCGCGCAGGGTAAGACGCAGTATTTT CSAQGKTQYF
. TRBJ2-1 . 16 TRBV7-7 TGTGCTAGCAGCTTAGGTGGGAGGTCCTCCTACAATGAGCAGTTCTTC CASSLGGRSSYNEQFF
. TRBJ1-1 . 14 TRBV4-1 TGCGCCAGCAGCCAGGGGAGGATGAACACTGAAGCTTTCTTT CASSQGRMNTEAFF
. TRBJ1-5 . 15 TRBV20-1 TGCAGTGCTGTAGATAGAAGGGGGTACAATCAGCCCCAGCATTTT CSAVDRRGYNQPQHF
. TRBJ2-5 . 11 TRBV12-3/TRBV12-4 TGTGCCAGCAGTTTAAGGAGACAGCAGTACTTC CASSLRRQQYF
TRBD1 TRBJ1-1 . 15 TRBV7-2 TGTGCCAGCAGCTTAGCCGGGACAGCAACGATTGAAGCTTTCTTT CASSLAGTATIEAFF
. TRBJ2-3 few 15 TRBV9 TGTGCCAGCAGCGGAGAGACTACTCGCACAGATACGCAGTATTTT CASSGETTRTDTQYF
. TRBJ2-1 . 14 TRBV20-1 TGCAGTGCTAGAGATAGGGGAGTAGGCAATGAGCAGTTCTTC CSARDRGVGNEQFF
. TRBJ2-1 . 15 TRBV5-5 TGTGCCAGCAGCCCACGGGAAGTTTTTGTGTCGGGGCAGTTCTTC CASSPREVFVSGQFF
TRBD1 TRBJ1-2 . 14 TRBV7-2 TGTGCCAGCAGCTTTACCGGGACAGGGTCCGGCTACACCTTC CASSFTGTGSGYTF
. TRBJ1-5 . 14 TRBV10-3 TGTGCCATCAGTGATAGTACAGTAAATCAGCCCCAGCATTTT CAISDSTVNQPQHF
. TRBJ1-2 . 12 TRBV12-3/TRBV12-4 TGTGCCAGGGGAGCCGGGGGACATGGCTACACCTTC CARGAGGHGYTF
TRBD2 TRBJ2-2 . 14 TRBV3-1 TGTGCCAGCAGCCAGCCGGGAGGGGCCGGGGAGCTGTTTTTT CASSQPGGAGELFF
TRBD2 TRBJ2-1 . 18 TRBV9 TGTGCCAGCAGCGAGGGTAGCGGGGGGCACAACTCCTACAATGAGCAGTTCTTC CASSEGSGGHNSYNEQFF
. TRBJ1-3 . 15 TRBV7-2 TGTGCCAGCAGCCCCGGTGGCGGTGGGGGAAACACCATATATTTT CASSPGGGGGNTIYF
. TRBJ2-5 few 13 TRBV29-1 TGCAGCGAAACCTGGGGTCCCCAAGAGACCCAGTACTTC CSETWGPQETQYF
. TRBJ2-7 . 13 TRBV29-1 TGCAGCGTTGAGCGGGAAGGGATCTACGAGCAGTACTTC CSVEREGIYEQYF
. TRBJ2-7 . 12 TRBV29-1 TGCAGCGTAGGGGGAGTAGGCTACGAGCAGTACTTC CSVGGVGYEQYF
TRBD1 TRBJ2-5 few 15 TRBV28 TGTGCCAGCAGTTTTGCCAGGGGGCGGCAAGAGACCCAGTACTTC CASSFARGRQETQYF
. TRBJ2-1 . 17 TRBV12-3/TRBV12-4 TGTGCCAGCAGCTCTCGAGGAGGGGGAAGGTCCTACAATGAGCAGTTCTTC CASSSRGGGRSYNEQFF